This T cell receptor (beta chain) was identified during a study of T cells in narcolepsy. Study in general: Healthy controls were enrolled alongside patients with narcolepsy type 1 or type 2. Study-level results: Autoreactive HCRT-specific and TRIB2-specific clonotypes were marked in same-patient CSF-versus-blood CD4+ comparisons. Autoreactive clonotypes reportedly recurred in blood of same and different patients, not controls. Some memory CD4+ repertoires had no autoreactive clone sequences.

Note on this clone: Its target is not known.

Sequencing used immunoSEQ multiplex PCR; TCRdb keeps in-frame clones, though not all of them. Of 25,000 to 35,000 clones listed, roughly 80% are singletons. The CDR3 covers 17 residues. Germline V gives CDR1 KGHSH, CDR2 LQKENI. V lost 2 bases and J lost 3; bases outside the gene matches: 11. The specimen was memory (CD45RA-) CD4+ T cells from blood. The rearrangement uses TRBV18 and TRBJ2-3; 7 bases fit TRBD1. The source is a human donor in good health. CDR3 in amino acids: CASSPNVRDSRTDTQYF. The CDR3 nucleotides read TGTGCCAGCTCACCAAATGTCCGGGACAGTCGGACAGATACGCAGTATTTT.